This T cell receptor beta chain comes out of a study of beta chain features in type 1 diabetes (dated by TCRdb to 2016 to 2019). With respect to the entire study: No differences in mean age, gender distribution, total cell number or subset yield were found between patients and healthy donors. Whereas all 30 or so donors provided naive and central memory subsets, regulatory and stem cell-like memory subsets were isolated from just 8 patients and about 8 healthy donors. In the study, TCRB repertoires of sorted circulating CD4+ T cell subsets from recently diagnosed type 1 diabetes patients were compared with those of matched healthy donors. A total of roughly 100 million sorted cells were examined across all samples, and RNA yield correlated strongly with the number of cells per subset.

A single peripheral blood draw of around 120 mL on average was collected from each donor into heparinised tubes. A BD FACSAria II and a panel including CD45RO, CCR7, CD25, CD127, CD95 and CD27 were used to sort naive, central memory, regulatory and stem cell-like memory CD4+ T cells. A purity above 95% was achieved for all sorted populations. PBMCs were separated immediately by Lymphoprep density gradient centrifugation and were stained directly, without being cultured. So that batch effects would be minimized, each experiment stained and sorted samples in pairs, pairing one healthy donor with one patient. There are 10 amino acids in the CDR3, from cysteine to phenylalanine inclusive. Left in the record is the CDR3 DNA by itself, 30 bases read in frame from the first base. CDR1 and CDR2 are read off the germline V gene as SGHTA and FQGNSA. The entire amount of isolated RNA was reverse transcribed using the High Capacity cDNA Reverse Transcription Kit, so the sequenced TCRB transcripts were expressed ones. Deep immunoSEQ sequencing was performed on naive, central memory and regulatory T cell samples, with an average of roughly 3.3 million total reads per sample. Sorted cells were lysed in RLT buffer, and RNA was extracted using DNase-treated RNeasy Micro or Mini kits according to cell number. To prevent cross-contamination, every cell subset was processed on its own, while patient and healthy donor samples were processed together. The immunoSEQ multiplex PCR was used to amplify TCRB sequences from cDNA, generating 87-bp fragments that spanned the CDR3 region. Sequencing of the amplicons was performed on the Illumina HiSeq platform. In the original analysis: PCR bias was corrected computationally using synthetic template baselines, and reads within Hamming distance 2 were collapsed, with unmergeable singletons discarded. Reads were aligned against IMGT so that V, D and J genes, CDR3 length and insertions or deletions at six rearrangement sites could be assigned. Within each subset, clonotype counts were normalized to sorted cell number, and only after that were true diversity and Gini coefficients computed with the tcR R package. Repertoire sharing was quantified using the overlap coefficient calculated on TCRB nucleotide sequences. Out-of-frame TCRB sequences from naive cells were analyzed to stand in for the pre-selection repertoire. TCRdb retrieved this table from immuneACCESS and kept in-frame rearrangements only. Not all clones are present; in checked studies, unresolved V genes account for under half, and no reason is known for the remainder. V and J calls plus clone size are reproduced from that table; the DNA served to infer D and trimming. The sample table shows fewer than 550,000 clones, and approximately 10% are seen once. 0.035% to 0.05% of the sample belongs to the ten largest clones.

Broad study findings and their caveats: Shorter templates might have been favored by PCR, but patient and control samples were amplified and corrected together, so both groups would have been affected equally by any skew. In all four CD4+ subsets, TCRB CDR3 length was moderately but significantly shorter in type 1 diabetes patients. Fewer insertions and more nucleotide deletions at VDJ recombination sites were observed in patients with type 1 diabetes, implying thymic rearrangement abnormalities. Because small numbers of individuals were included in the HLA sub-analyses, any influence of HLA type on TCRB rearrangement was left unresolved. Naive, central memory and regulatory TCRB repertoires appeared to be more similar among patients than among healthy donors. Because cDNA was sequenced instead of genomic DNA, activated cells with high expression could be over-represented, although the groups did not differ in activation or CD3 levels.

Points on this clone: Its antigen has not been determined. The junction departs from the called germline gene at one end, perhaps through a read error.

The sequence derives from a woman aged 18-29 years in good health. Recombination connected TRBV7-2 to TRBJ1-1, with no reliable assignment of the D segment. Source material: naive CD4+ T cells from blood. In light of the paper, this sample's cell subset or site label describes: true naive CD4+ T cells. Read as DNA, the sequence is TGTGCCAGCGGCTTGACGGGTGCTTTCTTT. This translates into CASGLTGAFF.